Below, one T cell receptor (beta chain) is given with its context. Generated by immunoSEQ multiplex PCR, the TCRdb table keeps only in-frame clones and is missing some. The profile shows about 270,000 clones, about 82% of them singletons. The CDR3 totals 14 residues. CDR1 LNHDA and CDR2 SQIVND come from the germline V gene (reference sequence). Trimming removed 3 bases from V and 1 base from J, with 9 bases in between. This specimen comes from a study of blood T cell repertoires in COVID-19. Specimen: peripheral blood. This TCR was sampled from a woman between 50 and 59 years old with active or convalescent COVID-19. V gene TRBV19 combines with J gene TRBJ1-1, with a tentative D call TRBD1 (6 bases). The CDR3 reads CASSIVRGNTEAFF. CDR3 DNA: TGTGCCAGTAGTATCGTCAGGGGGAACACTGAAGCTTTCTTT.